The 9 T cell receptor beta chains below all came from one sample that was sequenced in a study of T cells after posttransplantation cyclophosphamide (dated by TCRdb to about 2016). The library relied on the immunoSEQ multiplex PCR assay. TCRdb took over this immuneACCESS table, retaining in-frame rearrangements with V and J assigned. Such tables are incomplete; in checked studies, under half of the missing clones stem from an unresolved V gene, and the remainder is unexplained. A total of some 2,500 clones appear in this sample, around 67% of them only once. More than 20% of the sample is in the top ten clones. Sequencing input: PBMCs. The receptors come from a man aged 30 to 39 with a blood cancer, CMV-positive, and with a related stem cell donor.

The chain carries TRBV5-1 and TRBJ2-5; 7 positions match TRBD1. The germline V gene encodes CDR1 SGHRS and CDR2 YFSETQ. Trimming removed 1 base from V and 3 bases from J; junction bases left unmatched: 6. CDR3 length equals 15 residues. This CDR3 is CASSLFGQAKETQYF. As DNA, the CDR3 is TGCGCCAGCAGCTTGTTCGGACAGGCGAAAGAGACCCAGTACTTC.

J is TRBJ2-5 and V is TRBV4-2, with D unresolved. The V gene lost 1 base and the J gene lost 2 bases, with 8 bases spanning the gap. Per germline, CDR1 LGHNA and CDR2 YNFKEQ. This CDR3 has 14 amino acids. The CDR3: CASSQVESQETQYF. The CDR3 DNA sequence: TGTGCCAGCAGCCAAGTAGAATCTCAAGAGACCCAGTACTTC.

The chain recombines TRBV5-5 with TRBJ2-7; 9 bases agree with TRBD2. Germline V gene lookup returns CDR1 SGHKS and CDR2 YYEKEE (reference sequence). The CDR3 is made up of 18 amino acids. Losses at the gene ends were 0 bases for V and 0 bases for J; bases not matched to a gene: 10. CDR3 in DNA: TGTGCCAGCAGCTTGGTGGGTAGCGGGAGCGGGCCCTCCTACGAGCAGTACTTC. Translating gives CASSLVGSGSGPSYEQYF.

The chain combines TRBV6-5 with TRBJ2-6, with 10 bases identical to TRBD1. There are 16 residues in the CDR3. Germline lookup yields CDR1 MNHEY and CDR2 SVGAGI. Losses at the gene ends were 2 bases for V and 4 bases for J; bases not matched to a gene: 2. The CDR3 DNA is TGTGCCAGCAGTTACGACAGGGGGCCCGGGGCCAACGTCCTGACTTTC. As protein: CASSYDRGPGANVLTF.

The chain uses TRBV30 and TRBJ2-7; 9 bases map to TRBD2. The trim removed 4 bases at V and 4 bases at J, leaving 11 bases unmatched. The length of the CDR3 is 15 residues. Germline CDR1 reads GTSNPN; CDR2 reads SVGIG (reference sequence). CDR3 sequence: CAWTVGVAGVYEQYF. The CDR3 DNA reads TGTGCCTGGACAGTGGGGGTAGCGGGGGTTTACGAGCAGTACTTC.

This clone came up once. The V and J genes are TRBV7-2 and TRBJ2-1; TRBD1 is a possible D gene (5 bases). The germline V gene has CDR1 SGHTA and CDR2 FQGNSA. V lost 4 bases, J lost 5 bases, and 15 bases lay in between. This CDR3 is built from 15 residues. The chain's CDR3 is CASSSRQNADNEQFF. CDR3 in DNA: TGTGCCAGCAGCTCAAGACAGAATGCTGACAATGAGCAGTTCTTC.

CDR3 region: CASSIASPRQPQHF. The CDR3 DNA reads as TGTGCCAGTAGTATCGCGTCTCCCCGGCAGCCCCAGCATTTT. The rearrangement joins TRBV19 to TRBJ1-5; D is uncertain. The germline V and J ends were trimmed by 3 bases and 7 bases, with 13 bases remaining between them. CDR1 LNHDA and CDR2 SQIVND come from the germline V gene (reference sequence). CDR3 length equals 14 residues.

This clone is categorized as medium-sized. This rearrangement joins TRBV2 to TRBJ1-5; 8 nucleotides match TRBD1. This CDR3 region has 15 residues. The germline V gene encodes CDR1 SNHLY and CDR2 FYNNEI. With V trimmed by 6 bases and J by 4 bases, 8 bases remained unmatched. Written as DNA, the CDR3 is TGTGCCAGCAGAGGAGGCAGACAGGGGAATCAGCCCCAGCATTTT. It translates to CASRGGRQGNQPQHF.

The CDR3 region has the DNA TGTGCCAGCAGCCCAGGTGGCAACACCGGGGAGCTGTTTTTT. Protein product: CASSPGGNTGELFF. This chain joins TRBV7-8 and TRBJ2-2; D remains unclear. The V gene lost 5 bases and the J gene lost 2 bases, with 9 bases spanning the gap. This CDR3 is 14 amino acids long. Germline values: CDR1 SGHVS, CDR2 FQNEAQ.